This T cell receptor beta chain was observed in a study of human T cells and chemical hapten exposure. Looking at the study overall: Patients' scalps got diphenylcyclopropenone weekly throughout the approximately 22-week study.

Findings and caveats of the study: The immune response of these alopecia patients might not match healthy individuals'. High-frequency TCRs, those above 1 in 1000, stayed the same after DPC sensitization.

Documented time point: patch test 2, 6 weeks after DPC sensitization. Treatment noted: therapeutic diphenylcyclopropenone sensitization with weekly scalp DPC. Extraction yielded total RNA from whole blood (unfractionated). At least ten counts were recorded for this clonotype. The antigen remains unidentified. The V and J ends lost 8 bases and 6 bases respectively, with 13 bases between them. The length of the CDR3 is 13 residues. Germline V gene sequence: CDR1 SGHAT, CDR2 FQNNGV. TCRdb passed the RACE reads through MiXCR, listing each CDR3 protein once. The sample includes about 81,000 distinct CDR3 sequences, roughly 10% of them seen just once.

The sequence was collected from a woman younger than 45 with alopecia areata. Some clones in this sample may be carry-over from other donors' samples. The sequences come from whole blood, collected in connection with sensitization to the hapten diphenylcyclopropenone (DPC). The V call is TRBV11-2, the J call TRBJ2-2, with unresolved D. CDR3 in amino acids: CASSPIVAGELFF. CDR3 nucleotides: TGTGCCAGCTCCCCCATCGTCGCCGGGGAGCTGTTTTTT.